This T cell receptor (beta chain) emerged from a study of T cell repertoires in cytomegalovirus infection. Study details: TCR beta signatures that were public indicated CMV infection and matching HLA type. Study findings and constraints: The ex vivo response was dominated by HLA-C-restricted CMV-specific TCR beta clonotypes. Carriers of CMV and the relevant HLA type were discriminated by public TCR beta frequency.

TCRdb redid the calling of the reads with MiXCR, one entry per CDR3 protein. The data show some 160,000 distinct CDR3 sequences, approximately 17% seen once. Germline V gene lookup returns CDR1 SEHNR and CDR2 FQNEAQ (reference sequence). Trimming removed 4 bases at V and 0 bases at J, with 10 bases between. CDR3 length: 14 amino acids. In regard to this clonotype: Antigen specificity is unknown.

V and J are TRBV7-9 and TRBJ2-7, with D unresolved. This TCR came from a human donor in good health (CMV status not recorded). Some clones in this sample may be carry-over from other donors' samples. Sequencing was performed on CD8+ T cells from PBMCs. CDR3 amino acids: CASSWEVSSYEQYF. DNA for the CDR3: TGTGCCAGCAGCTGGGAAGTGAGCTCCTACGAGCAGTACTTC.